This T cell receptor beta chain was captured by sequencing in a study of blood T cell repertoires in COVID-19. This clone was counted only a few times. Germline lookup yields CDR1 MNHEY and CDR2 SMNVEV (reference sequence). The CDR3 has 16 amino acids. V shed 8 bases, J shed 4 bases, and the junction held 14 bases outside the gene matches. Generated by immunoSEQ multiplex PCR, the TCRdb table keeps only in-frame clones and is missing some. The repertoire holds more than 300,000 clones, with roughly 87% as singletons. The chain has TRBV27 and TRBJ1-2; 9 bases map to TRBD1. Sequenced sample: PBMCs or T cells enriched from blood (not recorded which). This clonotype was obtained from a woman in her thirties who had recovered from COVID-19. The CDR3 nucleotides read TGTGCCAGCGGCTATCCTTACAGGGGGCAGGGCTATGGCTACACCTTC. Residues: CASGYPYRGQGYGYTF.